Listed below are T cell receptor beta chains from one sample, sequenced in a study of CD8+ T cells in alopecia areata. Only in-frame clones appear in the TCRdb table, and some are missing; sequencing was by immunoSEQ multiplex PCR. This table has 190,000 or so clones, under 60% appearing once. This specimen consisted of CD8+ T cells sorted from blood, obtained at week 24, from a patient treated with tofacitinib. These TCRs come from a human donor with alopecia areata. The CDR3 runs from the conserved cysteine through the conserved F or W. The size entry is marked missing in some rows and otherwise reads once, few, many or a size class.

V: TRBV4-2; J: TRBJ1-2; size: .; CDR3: CASSHPGGGDGYTF
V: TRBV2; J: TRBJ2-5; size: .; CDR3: CARTGVGETQYF
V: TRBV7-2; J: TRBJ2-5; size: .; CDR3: CASSHQETQYF
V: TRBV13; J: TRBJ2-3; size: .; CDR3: CASSIRGEAGTDTQYF
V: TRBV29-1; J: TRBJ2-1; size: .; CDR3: CSAQTGIDEQFF
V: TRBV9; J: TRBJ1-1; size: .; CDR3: CASSALQWGPLNTEAFF
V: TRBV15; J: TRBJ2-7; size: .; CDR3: CATSRDRSGAYEQYF
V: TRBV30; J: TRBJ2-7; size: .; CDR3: CAWTRDSYYEQYF
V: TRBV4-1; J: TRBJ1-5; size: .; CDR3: CASSPLTGDQPQHF
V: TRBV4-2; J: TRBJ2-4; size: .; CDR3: CASSAPGQELAKNIQYF
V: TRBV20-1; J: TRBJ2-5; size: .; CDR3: CSVGEETQYF
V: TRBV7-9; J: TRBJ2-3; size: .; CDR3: CASRPGTGFGADTQYF
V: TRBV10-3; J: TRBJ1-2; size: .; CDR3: CAIKALAGGGYTF
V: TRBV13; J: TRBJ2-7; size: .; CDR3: CASSARATSGDYEQYF
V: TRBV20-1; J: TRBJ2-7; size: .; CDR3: CSAENGDEQYF
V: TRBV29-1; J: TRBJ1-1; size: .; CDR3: CSVRGTGMVNTEAFF
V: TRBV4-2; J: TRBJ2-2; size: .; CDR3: CASSQDLAGGPTGELFF
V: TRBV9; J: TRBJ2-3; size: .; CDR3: CASSLPSRDTDTQYF
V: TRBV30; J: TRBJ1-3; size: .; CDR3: CAWTISGNTIYF
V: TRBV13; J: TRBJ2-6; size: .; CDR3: CASSLAGSGANVLTF
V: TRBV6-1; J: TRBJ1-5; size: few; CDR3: CASGRGELEPQHF
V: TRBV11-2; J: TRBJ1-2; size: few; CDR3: CASSSWTGRDYGYTF
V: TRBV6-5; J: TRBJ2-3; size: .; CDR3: CASSYLGLAATDTQYF
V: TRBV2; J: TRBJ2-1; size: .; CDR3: CASTRLAGGYSYNEQFF
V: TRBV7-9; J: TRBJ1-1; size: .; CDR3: CASSPARDVVRVGDTEAFF
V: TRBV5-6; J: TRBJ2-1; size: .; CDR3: CASSPGTHNEQFF
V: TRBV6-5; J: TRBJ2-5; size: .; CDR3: CATLGQETQYF
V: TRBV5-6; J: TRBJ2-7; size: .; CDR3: CASSLSGRVYEQYF